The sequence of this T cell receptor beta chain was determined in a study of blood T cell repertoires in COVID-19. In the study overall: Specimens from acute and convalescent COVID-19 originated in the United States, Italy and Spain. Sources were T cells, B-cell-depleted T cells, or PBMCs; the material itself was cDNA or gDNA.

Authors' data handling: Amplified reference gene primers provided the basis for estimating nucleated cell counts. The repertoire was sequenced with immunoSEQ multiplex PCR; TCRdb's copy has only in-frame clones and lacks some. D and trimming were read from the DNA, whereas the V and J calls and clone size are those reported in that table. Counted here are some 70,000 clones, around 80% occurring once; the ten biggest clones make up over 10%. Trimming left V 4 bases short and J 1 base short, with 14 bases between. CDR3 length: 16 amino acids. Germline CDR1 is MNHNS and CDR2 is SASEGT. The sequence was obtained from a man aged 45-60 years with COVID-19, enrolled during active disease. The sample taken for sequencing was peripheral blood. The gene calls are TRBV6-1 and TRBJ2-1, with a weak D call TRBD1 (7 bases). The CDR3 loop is CASSGGTASSYNEQFF. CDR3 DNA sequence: TGTGCCAGCAGTGGCGGGACAGCCTCTTCCTACAATGAGCAGTTCTTC.